A selection of T cell receptor beta chains follows, all from one sample in a study of beta chain features in type 1 diabetes. Method: immunoSEQ multiplex PCR; TCRdb's copy keeps in-frame clones and lacks some. Of about 620,000 clones detected, 15% to 19% appear once; the ten largest clones hold about 0.093%. Specimen: naive CD4+ T cells from blood. The receptors stem from a man aged 18 to 29 in good health. Both conserved end residues are part of each CDR3. The D gene is left open where the match is weak. Size values are once, few and many counts, or a class for expanded clones, and some rows have none.

j_call,v_call,clone_size,d_call,cdr3_aa,cdr3_nt
TRBJ2-2,TRBV29-1,-,-,CSVDSGRTGELFF,TGCAGCGTTGATAGCGGAAGAACCGGGGAGCTGTTTTTT
TRBJ2-3,TRBV5-1,few,TRBD2,CASSPGTSGTTDTQYF,TGCGCCAGCAGCCCCGGGACTAGCGGGACCACAGATACGCAGTATTTT
TRBJ1-1,TRBV10-3,few,-,CAITPRGADTEAFF,TGTGCCATCACGCCCAGGGGCGCGGACACTGAAGCTTTCTTT
TRBJ1-4,TRBV7-9,-,TRBD1,CASSIYRDRVEKLFF,TGTGCCAGCAGCATCTACCGGGACAGGGTTGAAAAACTGTTTTTT
TRBJ1-5,TRBV28,-,-,CASSVSRGFESQPQHF,TGTGCCAGCAGTGTTTCCAGGGGTTTCGAGAGTCAGCCCCAGCATTTT
TRBJ2-2,TRBV29-1,few,-,CSVSGTRSGELFF,TGCAGCGTTTCGGGGACAAGATCCGGGGAGCTGTTTTTT
TRBJ2-1,TRBV12-5,-,-,CASGLVVVAAANYNEQFF,TGTGCTAGTGGTTTGGTAGTGGTAGCGGCCGCTAATTACAATGAGCAGTTCTTC
TRBJ2-7,TRBV9,-,TRBD1,CASSGGQGPYEQYF,TGTGCCAGCAGCGGAGGACAGGGGCCCTACGAGCAGTACTTC
TRBJ2-7,TRBV2,-,-,CASSEREGTSYEQYF,TGTGCCAGCAGTGAACGGGAAGGGACATCCTACGAGCAGTACTTC
TRBJ1-4,TRBV30,-,-,CAWSFGGYEKLFF,TGTGCCTGGAGTTTTGGCGGGTATGAAAAACTGTTTTTT
TRBJ2-5,TRBV5-8,once,-,CASSWTGQGETQYF,TGTGCCAGCAGCTGGACCGGTCAGGGGGAGACCCAGTACTTC
TRBJ2-3,TRBV9,-,-,CASSDDTQYF,TGTGCCAGCAGCGACGATACGCAGTATTTT
TRBJ1-3,TRBV9,few,-,CASSVAGRPSGNTIYF,TGTGCCAGCAGCGTAGCCGGTAGGCCTTCTGGAAACACCATATATTTT
TRBJ1-1,TRBV7-9,few,TRBD1,CASSSGTVNTEAFF,TGTGCCAGCAGCTCCGGGACAGTTAACACTGAAGCTTTCTTT
TRBJ2-5,TRBV10-3,-,TRBD1,CAITRGQGVGETQYF,TGTGCCATCACAAGAGGACAGGGAGTAGGAGAGACCCAGTACTTC
TRBJ2-5,TRBV6-5,few,-,CASSYSVLIKETQYF,TGTGCCAGCAGTTACTCGGTCTTAATAAAAGAGACCCAGTACTTC
TRBJ2-1,TRBV2,few,-,CASSEYPGSQQFF,TGTGCCAGCAGTGAATACCCCGGCTCCCAGCAGTTCTTC
TRBJ2-1,TRBV18,few,-,CASSPSSVGSYNEQFF,TGTGCCAGCTCACCAAGCTCAGTTGGGTCCTACAATGAGCAGTTCTTC
TRBJ1-5,TRBV7-9,-,-,CATGPLSNQPQHF,TGTGCCACGGGACCCCTTAGCAATCAGCCCCAGCATTTT
TRBJ2-3,TRBV7-3,few,-,CASSPGLSTDTQYF,TGTGCCAGCAGCCCCGGACTGAGCACAGATACGCAGTATTTT
TRBJ2-2,TRBV6-5,-,-,CASSTRPTNTGELFF,TGTGCCAGCAGTACGCGGCCCACGAACACCGGGGAGCTGTTTTTT
TRBJ2-2,TRBV19,few,TRBD1,CASTNPGQLTGELFF,TGTGCCAGTACCAATCCGGGACAGCTGACGGGGGAGCTGTTTTTT
TRBJ2-1,TRBV5-1,-,TRBD1,CASRHRDRNNEQFF,TGCGCCAGCAGACACCGGGACAGAAACAATGAGCAGTTCTTC
TRBJ1-2,TRBV2,-,-,CASSSRTVEGYGYTF,TGTGCCAGCAGTTCTCGGACAGTGGAGGGCTATGGCTACACCTTC
TRBJ1-2,TRBV19,few,-,CASSRLGYGYTF,TGTGCCAGTAGCCGCCTTGGGTATGGCTACACCTTC
TRBJ1-1,TRBV9,few,-,CASSGGNRMNTEAFF,TGTGCCAGCAGCGGGGGTAACAGAATGAACACTGAAGCTTTCTTT
TRBJ2-2,TRBV7-2,few,TRBD2,CASSLIAGGATGELFF,TGTGCCAGCAGCTTAATTGCGGGGGGCGCGACCGGGGAGCTGTTTTTT
TRBJ1-1,TRBV14,-,TRBD1,CASSPTYRGHSEAFF,TGTGCCAGCAGCCCGACCTACAGGGGTCATAGCGAAGCTTTCTTT
TRBJ2-1,TRBV4-1,few,TRBD2,CASSQVVAGVSYNEQFF,TGCGCCAGCAGCCAAGTCGTAGCGGGAGTATCCTACAATGAGCAGTTCTTC
TRBJ2-5,TRBV18,-,-,CASSPSAGLQETQYF,TGTGCCAGCTCACCCAGTGCGGGACTCCAAGAGACCCAGTACTTC
TRBJ2-2,TRBV5-1,few,TRBD2,CASSLGLAGINTGELFF,TGCGCCAGCAGCCTCGGACTAGCGGGAATAAACACCGGGGAGCTGTTTTTT
TRBJ2-1,TRBV5-1,few,TRBD2,CASSRDYGYNEQFF,TGCGCCAGCAGCCGGGACTATGGATACAATGAGCAGTTCTTC
TRBJ1-2,TRBV10-3,few,TRBD1,CAISEPSTGGMYGYTF,TGTGCCATCAGTGAGCCCTCGACAGGGGGCATGTATGGCTACACCTTC